This TCR beta chain came from a study of cytomegalovirus exposure and HLA in healthy donors. The CDR3 is made up of 19 amino acids. J gave up 2 bases and V 0 bases, and 11 bases lay outside the gene matches. Per germline, CDR1 SGHRS and CDR2 YFSETQ. Generated by immunoSEQ multiplex PCR, the TCRdb table keeps only in-frame clones and is missing some. The sample includes 120,000 or so clones, 70% to 90% of them seen just once. The chain employs TRBV5-1 and TRBJ2-5; 12 nucleotides match TRBD2. The receptor's source is a woman aged 25 to 39 in good health and CMV-seropositive. Sequenced input: PBMCs. CDR3 sequence: CASSLAVRLAGADQETQYF. In DNA, the CDR3 is TGCGCCAGCAGCTTGGCCGTAAGACTAGCGGGAGCTGATCAAGAGACCCAGTACTTC.